Below, 25 T cell receptor beta chains from the same sample are listed, as sequenced in a study of T cell repertoires in cytomegalovirus infection. One entry per CDR3 protein results from TCRdb running MiXCR on the reads. This table has 500,000 to 600,000 distinct CDR3 sequences, approximately 17% appearing once. Input material: CD8+ T cells from PBMCs. Receptor source: a human donor in good health (CMV status not recorded). Some clones in this sample may be carry-over from other donors' samples.

The chain joins TRBV6-5 to TRBJ2-1, with D perhaps being TRBD1 or TRBD2 (5 bases each). The CDR3 length is 12 residues. V was trimmed by 3 bases and J by 10 bases, leaving 10 bases between them. Germline-derived CDR1 and CDR2 are MNHEY and SVGAGI. CDR3 region: CASSYSEGEQFF. The CDR3 DNA follows: TGTGCCAGCAGTTATTCTGAGGGGGAGCAGTTCTTC.

This clonotype was detected ten times or more. The gene calls are TRBV7-8 and TRBJ2-3, with no clear D. V was pared by 2 bases and J by 0 bases, with 9 bases between. The CDR3 contains 15 residues. Germline V gene lookup returns CDR1 SGHVS and CDR2 FQNEAQ. CDR3 residues: CASSLTPGSTDTQYF. CDR3 DNA: TGTGCCAGCAGCTTAACTCCAGGAAGCACAGATACGCAGTATTTT.

A few counts support this clonotype. The chain employs TRBV20-1 and TRBJ1-2; D unresolved. Germline-derived CDR1 and CDR2 are DFQATT and SNEGSKA (reference sequence). The V and J ends lost 6 bases and 6 bases respectively, with 14 bases between them. The CDR3 extends over 12 amino acids. The CDR3 loop reads CSAFGEDHGYTF. For the CDR3, the DNA is TGCAGTGCATTCGGGGAGGATCATGGCTACACCTTC.

The table lists this clonotype with many counts. V is TRBV7-9 and J is TRBJ2-7, with TRBD1 matching over 8 bases. With V trimmed by 4 bases and J by 0 bases, 14 bases remained unmatched. Germline CDR1 is SEHNR and CDR2 is FQNEAQ (reference sequence). The CDR3 spans 18 residues. The chain's CDR3 is CASSSRGAGQDRSYEQYF. For the CDR3, the DNA is TGTGCCAGCAGCTCCCGAGGGGCGGGACAGGACCGCTCCTACGAGCAGTACTTC. The variable domain in full, with the rest retrieved from reference TRBV7-9 and TRBJ2-7, is DTGVSQNPRHKITKRGQNVTFRCDPISEHNRLYWYRQTLGQGPEFLTYFQNEAQLEKSRLLSDRFSAERPKGSFSTLEIQRTEQGDSAMYLCASSSRGAGQDRSYEQYFGPGTRLTVT.

This clonotype was seen repeatedly, ten times or more. This rearrangement joins TRBV28 to TRBJ2-3; D tentatively reads TRBD1 or TRBD2 (6 bases each). CDR3 length: 14 amino acids. Deletions cut 6 bases from V and 2 bases from J, with 12 bases between. CDR1 MDHEN and CDR2 SYDVKM come from the germline V gene. The CDR3 sequence is CASSLPGATDTQYF. CDR3 DNA: TGTGCCAGCAGCCTCCCGGGGGCCACAGATACGCAGTATTTT.

Points on this clonotype: A much larger clonotype is one base distant, so this may be a read error. The rearrangement links TRBV7-3 to TRBJ2-1; no reliable D call. The germline V and J ends were trimmed by 4 bases and 0 bases, with 19 bases remaining between them. Germline V lookup: CDR1 SGHTA, CDR2 FQGTGA. The CDR3 loop spans 18 amino acids. CDR3: CASSWRGSFSSSYNEQFF. CDR3 coding DNA: TGTGCCAGCAGCTGGAGAGGATCATTTTCGAGCTCCTACAATGAGCAGTTCTTC.

Turning to this clonotype: A read error is possible here, since a much larger clone lies one base away. The J gene is TRBJ2-5, the V gene TRBV10-3; perhaps TRBD1 as D (5 bases). CDR1 is ENHRY and CDR2 is SYGVKD in the germline V gene. This CDR3 contains 13 residues. The CDR3, as DNA: TGTGCCATCGCAGCGACAGACCAAGAGACCCGGTACTTC. Amino acid sequence: CAIAATDQETRYF.

The table lists this clonotype with many counts. This chain uses TRBV11-2 with TRBJ2-3; 8 bases line up with TRBD1. Losses at the gene ends were 2 bases for V and 2 bases for J; bases not matched to a gene: 6. Per the germline V gene, CDR1 is SGHAT and CDR2 is FQNNGV. The CDR3 length is 16 residues. CDR3 sequence (DNA): TGTGCCAGCAGCTTATACAGGGGGTTGTCCACAGATACGCAGTATTTT. As protein: CASSLYRGLSTDTQYF.

This clonotype showed up many times. The chain couples TRBV7-9 to TRBJ1-5, with D possibly TRBD1 on 5 matching bases. CDR3 length equals 15 residues. Trimming removed 1 base at V and 4 bases at J, with 11 bases between. The germline CDR1 and CDR2 sequences are SEHNR and FQNEAQ (reference sequence). The CDR3 here is CASSLGGSFNQPQHF. The CDR3 DNA reads TGTGCCAGCAGCTTAGGGGGCAGTTTTAATCAGCCCCAGCATTTT.

The rearrangement links TRBV9 to TRBJ1-3, with 7 bases lining up with TRBD1. Germline V gives CDR1 SGDLS, CDR2 YYNGEE. The CDR3 contains 15 residues. J gave up 0 bases and V 3 bases, and 3 bases lay outside the gene matches. The CDR3 reads CASSGRQGSGNTIYF. For the CDR3, the DNA is TGTGCCAGCAGCGGTCGACAGGGCTCTGGAAACACCATATATTTT.

This clonotype showed up many times. V is TRBV7-9 and J is TRBJ1-6, with TRBD1 as a possible D gene (5 bases). V dropped 1 base and J dropped 0 bases, with 7 bases sitting between them. This CDR3 has 16 amino acids. The germline gives CDR1 SEHNR, CDR2 FQNEAQ (reference sequence). This CDR3 is CASSLDRTSYNSPLHF. In nucleotides, the CDR3 is TGTGCCAGCAGCTTAGACAGGACCTCCTATAATTCACCCCTCCACTTT.

This clonotype was observed at least ten times. The CDR3 DNA reads TGTGCCAGCAGTGAAGAGGAAAGTAGCAATCAGCCCCAGCATTTT. Amino acid sequence: CASSEEESSNQPQHF. This chain links TRBV6-1 with TRBJ1-5, with no clear D. This CDR3 comprises 15 residues. The V end lost 1 base, the J end lost 0 bases, and 7 bases lay between the germline ends. Germline-derived CDR1 and CDR2 are MNHNS and SASEGT.

This clonotype has only a few counts. The rearrangement joins TRBV20-1 to TRBJ2-7, with D maybe TRBD1 (5 bases). Germline values: CDR1 DFQATT, CDR2 SNEGSKA (reference sequence). The CDR3 loop spans 13 amino acids. Deletions cut 3 bases from V and 2 bases from J, with 11 bases between. CDR3: CSASWGGAYEQYF. The DNA of the CDR3 is TGCAGTGCTAGTTGGGGCGGCGCCTACGAGCAGTACTTC.

A few counts support this clonotype. The V gene is TRBV2, the J gene TRBJ2-3, with TRBD2 as a possible D gene (6 bases). Germline assignment: CDR1 SNHLY and CDR2 FYNNEI. The V and J ends lost 2 bases and 2 bases respectively, with 11 bases between them. The CDR3 is 15 amino acids. CDR3 bases: TGTGCCAGCAGTGAAAATGGGGGGTTCACAGATACGCAGTATTTT. Translated: CASSENGGFTDTQYF.

This clonotype was counted a few times. The chain recombines TRBV19 with TRBJ2-1, with 16 bases fitting TRBD2. Trimming at V came to 5 bases and at J to 7 bases, leaving 11 bases not matched to a gene. The length of the CDR3 is 18 residues. The germline V gene has CDR1 LNHDA and CDR2 SQIVND (reference sequence). The CDR3 protein is CASSLGGLAGGPRNEQFF. The CDR3 nucleotides read TGTGCCAGTAGTCTCGGGGGACTAGCGGGAGGGCCTCGTAATGAGCAGTTCTTC. The full variable domain, completed using reference TRBV19 and TRBJ2-1, is DGGITQSPKYLFRKEGQNVTLSCEQNLNHDAMYWYRQDPGQGLRLIYYSQIVNDFQKGDIAEGYSVSREKKESFPLTVTSAQKNPTAFYLCASSLGGLAGGPRNEQFFGPGTRLTVL.

This clonotype occurred once. A read error may be the cause here, since a much bigger clone is one base away. Given the absence of the conserved phenylalanine or tryptophan at the CDR3 end, a read error is likely. The chain recombines TRBV4-1 with TRBJ2-7, with 10 positions matching TRBD2. The CDR3 has 17 residues. CDR1 and CDR2 (germline): MGHRA, YSYEKL. V lost 4 bases, J lost 1 base, and 10 bases stayed unmatched. The CDR3 spells CASSLTPLAGESYEQYL. CDR3 DNA: TGCGCCAGCAGCCTGACTCCTCTAGCGGGGGAGTCCTACGAGCAGTACTTA.

This clonotype was seen many times. Because the CDR3's place on the DNA is in doubt, the DNA is left out and the CDR3 is given as listed by TCRdb. The V call is TRBV6-1, the J call TRBJ1-5; the DNA was not compared with TRBD1, the D call given in the table. A total of 16 residues make up the CDR3, ends included. Germline V CDR1 and CDR2: MNHNS, SASEGT. The CDR3 reads CASSTSDRPYYMTQHF.

The sample holds a few counts of this clonotype. This chain links TRBV5-6 with TRBJ2-1, with TRBD1 identical over 7 bases. Per the germline V gene, CDR1 is SGHDT and CDR2 is YYEEEE. The V and J ends lost 4 bases and 10 bases, in that order; junction bases with no gene match: 5. This CDR3 has 12 residues. The CDR3 here is CASSGDREEQFF. The CDR3 nucleotides read TGTGCCAGCAGCGGCGACAGGGAAGAGCAGTTCTTC.

The chain combines TRBV29-1 with TRBJ1-1, with unresolved D. The V end was cut by 7 bases, the J end by 1 base, with 10 bases between. The length of the CDR3 is 12 residues. Germline CDR1 reads SQVTM; CDR2 reads ANQGSEA. This CDR3 is CSAQTENTEAFF. In DNA form, the CDR3 reads TGCAGCGCCCAAACAGAGAACACTGAAGCTTTCTTT. The variable domain in full, with the rest retrieved from reference TRBV29-1 and TRBJ1-1, is SAVISQKPSRDICQRGTSLTIQCQVDSQVTMMFWYRQQPGQSLTLIATANQGSEATYESGFVIDKFPISRPNLTFSTLTVSNMSPEDSSIYLCSAQTENTEAFFGQGTRLTVV.

This clonotype has a handful of counts. The rearrangement uses TRBV6-5 and TRBJ1-1; D uncertain. The V and J ends lost 7 bases and 2 bases respectively, with 11 bases between them. This CDR3 is 13 amino acids long. From germline, CDR1 is MNHEY and CDR2 SVGAGI. DNA for the CDR3: TGTGCCAGCACCGACGGACGTAACACTGAAGCTTTCTTT. Its translation: CASTDGRNTEAFF.

This clonotype was seen ten or more times. The J gene is TRBJ2-1, the V gene TRBV7-6, with TRBD1 matching over 8 bases. The junction had 6 bases not matched to a gene; V was cut back by 6 bases and J by 5 bases. The CDR3 sequence is 14 residues long. CDR1 SGHVS and CDR2 FNYEAQ come from the germline V gene. CDR3 nucleotide sequence: TGTGCCAGCAGTCTGCGGGACAGGCACAATGAGCAGTTCTTC. This gives the protein CASSLRDRHNEQFF. Using reference TRBV7-6 and TRBJ2-1 for the parts outside the CDR3, the full variable domain is GAGVSQSPRYKVTKRGQDVALRCDPISGHVSLYWYRQALGQGPEFLTYFNYEAQQDKSGLPNDRFSAERPEGSISTLTIQRTEQRDSAMYRCASSLRDRHNEQFFGPGTRLTVL.

This clonotype has ten or more counts. The J gene is TRBJ1-1, the V gene TRBV11-2; D ambiguous. CDR1 is SGHAT, CDR2 FQNNGV, per germline. The CDR3 sequence is 15 residues long. V was shortened by 7 bases and J by 2 bases, with 17 bases between the two germline ends. The CDR3 DNA reads as TGTGCCAGCAACCCGCAGACGAGTCCTAACACTGAAGCTTTCTTT. Its translation: CASNPQTSPNTEAFF.

This clonotype was recorded at least ten times. CDR3: CASSLTKLVSLETQYF. Here the CDR3 DNA reads TGTGCCAGCAGCCTAACAAAACTAGTCTCCCTTGAGACCCAGTACTTC. The V and J genes are TRBV7-8 and TRBJ2-5; TRBD2 might be the D (5 bases). Germline lookup yields CDR1 SGHVS and CDR2 FQNEAQ. CDR3 length: 16 amino acids. The ends were cut back, 5 bases at V and 5 bases at J, with 21 bases in the middle.

This clonotype was counted many times. J is TRBJ1-2 and V is TRBV7-8, with a weak D call TRBD1 (5 bases). Trimming shortened V by 1 base and J by 1 base, and 10 bases separated the two germline ends. The CDR3 length is 15 residues. The germline V gene has CDR1 SGHVS and CDR2 FQNEAQ. The CDR3 reads CASSLGGTFNYGYTF. DNA for the CDR3: TGTGCCAGCAGCTTAGGAGGGACCTTTAACTATGGCTACACCTTC.

As to this clonotype: A read error may explain this, as a much larger clone is one base away. The gene calls are TRBV12-3 or TRBV12-4 and TRBJ2-1; D unresolved. With the DNA end fitting TRBJ2-7 better, the J assignment may be wrong. The CDR3 is made up of 11 amino acids. The CDR3 is CASTLYNEQYF. The CDR3 coding sequence is TGTGCCAGCACTCTCTACAATGAGCAGTACTTC.